These 22 T cell receptor beta chains were all obtained from the same sample, sequenced in a study of cytomegalovirus exposure and HLA in healthy donors. The PCR used 60 Vbeta and 13 Jbeta primers. Using immunoSEQ multiplex PCR, the repertoire was profiled, and TCRdb retains in-frame clones only, with some absent. The sample lists approximately 120,000 clones, 81% seen once, with roughly 4% in the top ten. Sequenced material: PBMCs. Receptors were obtained from a young man in good health and CMV-seropositive.

The gene calls are TRBV5-1 and TRBJ2-2, with a possible D match to TRBD2 (5 bases). Trimming cost V 2 bases and J 7 bases, with 9 bases left between them. CDR3 length equals 13 residues. Germline loops: CDR1 SGHRS, CDR2 YFSETQ. The CDR3 loop reads CASSLEGGGELFF. CDR3 DNA: TGCGCCAGCAGCTTAGAGGGCGGCGGGGAGCTGTTTTTT.

This clone has only a few counts. The chain uses TRBV27 and TRBJ1-1, with a weak D call TRBD1 (5 bases). In germline, CDR1 is MNHEY, CDR2 SMNVEV (reference sequence). CDR3 length: 14 amino acids. Trimming took 5 bases from V and 4 from J, leaving 14 bases between them. As DNA, the CDR3 is TGTGCCAGCAGTCTGACAGACCAGCCCACTGAAGCTTTCTTT. Its protein product is CASSLTDQPTEAFF.

V usage is TRBV7-9 and J usage is TRBJ2-1; D is perhaps TRBD1 (6 bases). The CDR3 has 13 residues. Germline CDR1 and CDR2: SEHNR and FQNEAQ (reference sequence). The ends were cut back, 1 base at V and 10 bases at J, with 11 bases in the middle. The CDR3 DNA reads TGTGCCAGCAGCTTAGACAGACAGGAGGAGCAGTTCTTC. It yields the protein CASSLDRQEEQFF.

The gene calls are TRBV7-8 and TRBJ2-1; the match to TRBD2 covers 9 bases. Germline trimming cut 5 bases from V and 3 bases from J; bases unmatched to any gene: 8. Germline CDR1 is SGHVS and CDR2 is FQNEAQ. The CDR3 has 16 amino acids. CDR3: CASSQVLAGSYNEQFF. For the CDR3, the DNA is TGTGCCAGCAGCCAGGTCCTAGCGGGAAGCTACAATGAGCAGTTCTTC.

The chain is built from TRBV6-6 and TRBJ1-5; 7 bases align to TRBD1. Germline CDR1 is MNHNY and CDR2 is SVGAGI (reference sequence). CDR3 size: 16 residues. J gave up 2 bases and V 3 bases, and 7 bases lay outside the gene matches. CDR3 in amino acids: CASSYLLDRGNQPQHF. CDR3 nucleotides: TGTGCCAGCAGTTATCTCCTAGACAGGGGCAATCAGCCCCAGCATTTT.

A few counts support this clone. The chain joins TRBV6-1 to TRBJ2-5, with D uncertain. V was shortened by 6 bases and J by 5 bases, with 13 bases between the two germline ends. The V gene's germline CDR1 is MNHNS and CDR2 SASEGT. The CDR3 contains 13 residues. In DNA, the CDR3 is TGTGCCAGCAGCACCTCGGAGTGGGAGACCCAGTACTTC. This sequence encodes CASSTSEWETQYF.

This clone has a handful of counts. This rearrangement joins TRBV12-5 to TRBJ2-5, with D unclear. This CDR3 spans 13 amino acids. V was trimmed by 5 bases and J by 2 bases, leaving 9 bases between them. CDR1 is LGHNT, CDR2 FRNRAP, per germline. CDR3 residues: CASGHGSQETQYF. CDR3 sequence (DNA): TGTGCTAGTGGTCATGGTAGTCAAGAGACCCAGTACTTC.

The V call is TRBV6-1, the J call TRBJ1-4; a possible D gene is TRBD1 (6 bases). The CDR3 contains 15 residues. Germline lookup yields CDR1 MNHNS and CDR2 SASEGT. V was shortened by 5 bases and J by 10 bases, with 20 bases between the two germline ends. CDR3 in DNA: TGTGCCAGCAGTTCTACCGGGACATCAGGCGGAAAACTGTTTTTT. Translated: CASSSTGTSGGKLFF.

The gene calls are TRBV7-9 and TRBJ1-1; a weak D match, TRBD1 (5 bases). V lost 5 bases, J lost 3 bases, and 19 bases lay in between. This CDR3 has 16 amino acids. The germline CDR1 and CDR2 sequences are SEHNR and FQNEAQ (reference sequence). The chain's CDR3 is CASSPPRPGVDTEAFF. DNA of the CDR3: TGTGCCAGCAGCCCCCCACGCCCGGGGGTTGACACTGAAGCTTTCTTT. The variable domain in full, with the rest retrieved from reference TRBV7-9 and TRBJ1-1, is DTGVSQNPRHKITKRGQNVTFRCDPISEHNRLYWYRQTLGQGPEFLTYFQNEAQLEKSRLLSDRFSAERPKGSFSTLEIQRTEQGDSAMYLCASSPPRPGVDTEAFFGQGTRLTVV.

The V and J genes are TRBV5-1 and TRBJ1-5; D remains unclear. V lost 0 bases, J lost 6 bases, and 13 bases lay in between. The CDR3 loop spans 15 amino acids. CDR1 is SGHRS, CDR2 YFSETQ, per germline. CDR3 DNA: TGCGCCAGCAGCTTGGATCGAGGTTCGTTTCAGCCCCAGCATTTT. Translating gives CASSLDRGSFQPQHF. Drawing the rest from reference TRBV5-1 and TRBJ1-5, the complete variable domain is KAGVTQTPRYLIKTRGQQVTLSCSPISGHRSVSWYQQTPGQGLQFLFEYFSETQRNKGNFPGRFSGRQFSNSRSEMNVSTLELGDSALYLCASSLDRGSFQPQHFGDGTRLSIL.

This chain connects TRBV5-6 to TRBJ1-1, with TRBD1 matching 12 bases. V lost 4 bases, J lost 4 bases, and 8 bases stayed unmatched. The CDR3 runs 16 residues. Germline V gene lookup returns CDR1 SGHDT and CDR2 YYEEEE. The CDR3 DNA reads as TGTGCCAGCAGCGGGGGGGACAGGGGGCCGTTCACTGAAGCTTTCTTT. Amino acids: CASSGGDRGPFTEAFF.

Details on this clone: One junction end does not reproduce the germline sequence, and a read error may be involved. J is TRBJ2-6 and V is TRBV7-9; TRBD1 matches at 8 bases. Germline CDR1 reads SEHNR; CDR2 reads FQNEAQ (reference sequence). The CDR3 covers 17 residues. CDR3: CSSSRTGSLSGANVLTF. CDR3 DNA: TGTTCCAGCAGCCGGACAGGGAGCCTATCTGGGGCCAACGTCCTGACTTTC.

The rearrangement joins TRBV6-5 to TRBJ2-1, with D tentatively TRBD2 (7 bases). Looked up from germline, CDR1 is MNHEY and CDR2 is SVGAGI. The CDR3 is 14 amino acids. The V end was cut by 8 bases, the J end by 7 bases, with 18 bases between. CDR3 nucleotide sequence: TGTGCCAGCGTTGGGGGGGCGATGGGAAATGAGCAGTTCTTC. Translated, it gives CASVGGAMGNEQFF.

This clone was detected only once. The J gene is TRBJ2-7, the V gene TRBV6-6; D remains ambiguous. CDR3 length: 11 amino acids. Germline V lookup: CDR1 MNHNY, CDR2 SVGAGI (reference sequence). Trimming cost V 2 bases and J 7 bases, with 6 bases left between them. The CDR3 nucleotides are TGTGCCAGCAGTTACGTGCAGGAGCAGTACTTC. Protein product: CASSYVQEQYF.

The V and J genes are TRBV2 and TRBJ1-1; D is perhaps TRBD1 (6 bases). Looked up from germline, CDR1 is SNHLY and CDR2 is FYNNEI. Trimming left V 6 bases short and J 3 bases short, with 11 bases between. This CDR3 contains 13 residues. As DNA, the CDR3 is TGTGCCAGCAGCGGTCAGGGGTACACTGAAGCTTTCTTT. Residues: CASSGQGYTEAFF.

The gene calls are TRBV19 and TRBJ2-1; the match to TRBD1 covers 9 bases. J was trimmed by 4 bases and V by 3 bases; bases with no gene match: 4. CDR3 size: 15 residues. Germline loops: CDR1 LNHDA, CDR2 SQIVND (reference sequence). The CDR3: CASSISGQGYNEQFF. Written as DNA, the CDR3 is TGTGCCAGTAGTATTTCGGGACAGGGTTACAATGAGCAGTTCTTC.

In its sample, this clone was seen a few times. The chain is built from TRBV7-9 and TRBJ1-2, with 9 bases fitting TRBD1. Germline V gene data show CDR1 as SEHNR and CDR2 as FQNEAQ (reference sequence). Trimming at V came to 1 base and at J to 5 bases, leaving 14 bases not matched to a gene. This CDR3 comprises 18 residues. CDR3 loop: CASSLVQGAPTKLYGYTF. CDR3 bases: TGTGCCAGCAGCTTAGTACAGGGGGCCCCAACGAAACTATATGGCTACACCTTC.

The rearrangement links TRBV19 to TRBJ2-5, with a possible D match to TRBD1 (5 bases). Trimming took off 1 base at V and 4 bases at J, with 13 bases between the two ends. Germline-derived CDR1 and CDR2 are LNHDA and SQIVND (reference sequence). CDR3 length: 15 amino acids. This CDR3 reads CASSIVWQGGETQYF. In nucleotides, the CDR3 is TGTGCCAGTAGTATAGTATGGCAGGGTGGAGAGACCCAGTACTTC.

This clone was seen a single time. The chain links TRBV5-1 to TRBJ1-1; the D is unclear. V was pared by 4 bases and J by 8 bases, with 18 bases between. Germline CDR1 and CDR2: SGHRS and YFSETQ. CDR3 length: 14 residues. Here the CDR3 reads CASSEVSRADEAFF. CDR3 nucleotide sequence: TGCGCCAGCAGCGAGGTCAGCAGAGCGGACGAAGCTTTCTTT.

The chain recombines TRBV9 with TRBJ2-7, with 9 nucleotides matching TRBD2. Germline CDR1 SGDLS, CDR2 YYNGEE. Trimming removed 0 bases from V and 8 bases from J; junction bases left unmatched: 6. The CDR3 contains 14 residues. The CDR3 reads CASSVGLAGTQQYF. As DNA, the CDR3 is TGTGCCAGCAGCGTAGGGCTAGCGGGGACTCAGCAGTACTTC.

The chain combines TRBV19 with TRBJ2-7; 12 bases line up with TRBD2. There are 18 residues in the CDR3. V trimming: 5 bases; J trimming: 2 bases; junction bases outside the gene matches: 13. Germline CDR1 is LNHDA and CDR2 is SQIVND (reference sequence). In nucleotides, the CDR3 is TGTGCCAGTAGTCGATCGACTAGCGGGGGCCACTCTCCCTACGAGCAGTACTTC. Protein sequence: CASSRSTSGGHSPYEQYF.

The chain is built from TRBV6-5 and TRBJ1-2, with 8 nucleotides matching TRBD1. This CDR3 region has 14 residues. Germline CDR1 reads MNHEY; CDR2 reads SVGAGI. V lost 5 bases to trimming and J lost 7 bases; unmatched junction nucleotides: 9. CDR3 sequence reads: CASSQQGGIGGYTF. CDR3 nucleotides: TGTGCCAGCAGTCAACAGGGGGGAATTGGTGGCTACACCTTC.